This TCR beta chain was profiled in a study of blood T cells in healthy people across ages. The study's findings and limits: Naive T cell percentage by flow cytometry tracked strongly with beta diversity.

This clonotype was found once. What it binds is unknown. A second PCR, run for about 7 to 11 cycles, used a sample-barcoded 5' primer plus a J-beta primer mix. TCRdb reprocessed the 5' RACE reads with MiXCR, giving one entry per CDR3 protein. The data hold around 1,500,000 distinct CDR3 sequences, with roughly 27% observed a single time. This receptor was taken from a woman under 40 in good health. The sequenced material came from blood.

The DNA for the CDR3 is TGTGCCAGCAGCGTAGCATCCGGGAGTAAGACCCAGTACTTC. Amino acids: CASSVASGSKTQYF. The V and J genes are TRBV2 and TRBJ2-5, with D perhaps matching TRBD2 (6 bases). The CDR3 is 14 amino acids. CDR1 is SNHLY, CDR2 FYNNEI, per germline. Trimming removed 6 bases at V and 6 bases at J, with 17 bases between.